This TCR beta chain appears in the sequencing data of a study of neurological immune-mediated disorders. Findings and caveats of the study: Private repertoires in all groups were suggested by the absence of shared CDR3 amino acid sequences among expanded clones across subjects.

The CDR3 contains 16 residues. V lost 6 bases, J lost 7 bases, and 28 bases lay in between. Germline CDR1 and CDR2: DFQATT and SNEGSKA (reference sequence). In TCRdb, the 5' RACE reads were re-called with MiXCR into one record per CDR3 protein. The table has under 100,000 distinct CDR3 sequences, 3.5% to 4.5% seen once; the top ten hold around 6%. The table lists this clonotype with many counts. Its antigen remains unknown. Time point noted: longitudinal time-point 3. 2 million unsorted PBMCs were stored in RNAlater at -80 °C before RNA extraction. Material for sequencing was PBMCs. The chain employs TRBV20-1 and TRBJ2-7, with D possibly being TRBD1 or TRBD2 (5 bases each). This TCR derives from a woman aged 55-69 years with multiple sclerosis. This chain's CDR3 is CSADYFLLGPTGEQYF. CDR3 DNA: TGCAGTGCCGACTATTTTCTCTTGGGACCTACGGGGGAGCAGTACTTC.